A selection of T cell receptor beta chains follows, all from one sample in a study of blood T cell repertoires in COVID-19. Sequencing used immunoSEQ multiplex PCR; TCRdb keeps in-frame clones, though not all of them. The sample lists some 270,000 clones; roughly 85% were seen once. Material for sequencing was PBMCs or T cells enriched from blood (not recorded which). The receptors here all came from a woman aged 45 to 65 with acute COVID-19. Both conserved end residues are part of each CDR3. Each record gives: clone size, J gene, V gene, D gene, CDR3 protein, CDR3 DNA. The D gene is left open where the match is weak. The size field is filled for only some rows; it gives once, few, many or a size class.

clone_size: once; j_call: TRBJ1-2; v_call: TRBV6-2/TRBV6-3; d_call: TRBD1; cdr3_aa: CASSRRTGMNYGYTF; cdr3_nt: TGTGCCAGCAGTCGACGGACAGGGATGAACTATGGCTACACCTTC
clone_size: -; j_call: TRBJ1-2; v_call: TRBV13; d_call: -; cdr3_aa: CASSLGRRSGYTF; cdr3_nt: TGTGCCAGCAGCTTAGGCCGCCGGTCGGGCTACACCTTC
clone_size: -; j_call: TRBJ1-4; v_call: TRBV5-1; d_call: TRBD1; cdr3_aa: CASSSVGQGEKLFF; cdr3_nt: TGCGCCAGCAGCTCGGTGGGACAGGGGGAAAAACTGTTTTTT
clone_size: few; j_call: TRBJ1-2; v_call: TRBV29-1; d_call: TRBD1; cdr3_aa: CSGQGPYGYTF; cdr3_nt: TGCAGCGGACAGGGACCTTATGGCTACACCTTC
clone_size: -; j_call: TRBJ2-7; v_call: TRBV21-1; d_call: -; cdr3_aa: CASSKGDNYEQYF; cdr3_nt: TGTGCCAGCAGCAAAGGGGACAACTACGAGCAGTACTTC
clone_size: -; j_call: TRBJ2-2; v_call: TRBV7-2; d_call: TRBD2; cdr3_aa: CASSSTSASGELFF; cdr3_nt: TGTGCCAGCAGCTCAACTAGCGCTTCCGGGGAGCTGTTTTTT
clone_size: -; j_call: TRBJ1-1; v_call: TRBV14; d_call: -; cdr3_aa: CASSPSGATEAFF; cdr3_nt: TGTGCCAGCAGCCCTTCAGGGGCCACTGAAGCTTTCTTT
clone_size: -; j_call: TRBJ1-1; v_call: TRBV6-5; d_call: -; cdr3_aa: CASSYSLDNIKAFF; cdr3_nt: TGTGCCAGCAGTTACTCCCTGGACAATATAAAAGCTTTCTTT
clone_size: -; j_call: TRBJ2-2; v_call: TRBV30; d_call: -; cdr3_aa: CAWNPWAGTGELFF; cdr3_nt: TGTGCCTGGAATCCCTGGGCGGGGACCGGGGAGCTGTTTTTT
clone_size: many; j_call: TRBJ1-1; v_call: TRBV7-9; d_call: -; cdr3_aa: CASSLEAVNTEAFF; cdr3_nt: TGTGCCAGCAGCTTAGAAGCCGTGAACACTGAAGCTTTCTTT
clone_size: -; j_call: TRBJ1-5; v_call: TRBV7-9; d_call: -; cdr3_aa: CASSLGEISNQPQHF; cdr3_nt: TGTGCCAGCAGCTTAGGTGAGATAAGCAATCAGCCCCAGCATTTT
clone_size: -; j_call: TRBJ1-5; v_call: TRBV20-1; d_call: -; cdr3_aa: CSASRQGNQPQHF; cdr3_nt: TGCAGTGCTAGTCGCCAGGGCAATCAGCCCCAGCATTTT
clone_size: -; j_call: TRBJ2-7; v_call: TRBV9; d_call: TRBD2; cdr3_aa: CASSQRGDPGAYEQYF; cdr3_nt: TGTGCCAGCAGTCAACGGGGGGATCCAGGCGCCTACGAGCAGTACTTC
clone_size: -; j_call: TRBJ2-2; v_call: TRBV4-2; d_call: -; cdr3_aa: CASSQAGRGNTGELFF; cdr3_nt: TGTGCCAGCAGCCAAGCGGGGCGGGGGAACACCGGGGAGCTGTTTTTT
clone_size: once; j_call: TRBJ1-4; v_call: TRBV11-2; d_call: -; cdr3_aa: CASSLVTFVAGEKLFF; cdr3_nt: TGTGCCAGCAGCTTAGTAACTTTCGTCGCGGGTGAAAAACTGTTTTTT
clone_size: -; j_call: TRBJ2-5; v_call: TRBV7-6; d_call: -; cdr3_aa: CASSLGGSYQETQYF; cdr3_nt: TGTGCCAGCAGCTTAGGGGGCAGCTACCAAGAGACCCAGTACTTC
clone_size: -; j_call: TRBJ1-2; v_call: TRBV7-8; d_call: -; cdr3_aa: CASSLVRIPDNFNGYTF; cdr3_nt: TGTGCCAGCAGCTTAGTGCGTATTCCGGACAATTTTAATGGCTACACCTTC
clone_size: -; j_call: TRBJ2-5; v_call: TRBV5-4; d_call: TRBD2; cdr3_aa: CASSLAGKETQYF; cdr3_nt: TGTGCCAGCAGCCTAGCGGGGAAAGAGACCCAGTACTTC
clone_size: -; j_call: TRBJ1-1; v_call: TRBV9; d_call: TRBD1; cdr3_aa: CASSLGTGGNTEAFF; cdr3_nt: TGTGCCAGCAGCTTAGGGACAGGGGGTAACACTGAAGCTTTCTTT
clone_size: -; j_call: TRBJ1-1; v_call: TRBV5-1; d_call: -; cdr3_aa: CASGEVAEAFF; cdr3_nt: TGCGCCAGCGGGGAGGTTGCTGAAGCTTTCTTT
clone_size: -; j_call: TRBJ2-7; v_call: TRBV30; d_call: TRBD1; cdr3_aa: CAGTGDHSYEQYF; cdr3_nt: TGTGCCGGGACAGGGGACCACTCCTACGAGCAGTACTTC
clone_size: -; j_call: TRBJ2-2; v_call: TRBV7-8; d_call: -; cdr3_aa: CASSLLASNTGELFF; cdr3_nt: TGTGCCAGCAGCTTACTAGCGTCCAACACCGGGGAGCTGTTTTTT
clone_size: -; j_call: TRBJ2-5; v_call: TRBV6-6; d_call: -; cdr3_aa: CASSTTRQAQETQYF; cdr3_nt: TGTGCCAGCAGTACCACAAGACAGGCCCAAGAGACCCAGTACTTC
clone_size: -; j_call: TRBJ2-4; v_call: TRBV18; d_call: -; cdr3_aa: CASSPPGLAKNIQYF; cdr3_nt: TGTGCCAGCTCACCACCGGGACTAGCCAAAAACATTCAGTACTTC
clone_size: few; j_call: TRBJ1-1; v_call: TRBV6-5; d_call: -; cdr3_aa: CASSYLTRVSHTEAFF; cdr3_nt: TGTGCCAGCAGTTACTTGACGAGGGTCAGTCACACTGAAGCTTTCTTT
clone_size: -; j_call: TRBJ2-5; v_call: TRBV6-1; d_call: -; cdr3_aa: CASSEGQGGGETQYF; cdr3_nt: TGTGCCAGCAGTGAAGGGCAGGGGGGTGGAGAGACCCAGTACTTC